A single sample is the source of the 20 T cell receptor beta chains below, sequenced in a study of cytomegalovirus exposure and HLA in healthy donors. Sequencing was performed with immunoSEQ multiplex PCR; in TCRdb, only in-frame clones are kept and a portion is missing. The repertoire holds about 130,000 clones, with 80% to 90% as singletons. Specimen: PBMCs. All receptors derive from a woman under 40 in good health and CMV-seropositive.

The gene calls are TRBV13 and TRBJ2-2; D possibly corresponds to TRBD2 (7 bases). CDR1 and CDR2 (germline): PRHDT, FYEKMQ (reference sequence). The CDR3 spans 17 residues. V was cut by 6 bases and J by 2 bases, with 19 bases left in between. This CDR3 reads CASRTPRGGGNTGELFF. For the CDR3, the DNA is TGTGCCAGCAGAACACCTAGAGGGGGGGGTAACACCGGGGAGCTGTTTTTT.

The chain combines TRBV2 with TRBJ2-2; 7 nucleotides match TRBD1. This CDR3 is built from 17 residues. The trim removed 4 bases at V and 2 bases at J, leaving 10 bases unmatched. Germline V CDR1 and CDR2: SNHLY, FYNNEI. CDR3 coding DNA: TGTGCCAGCAGTGGACAGGGCGGGCGGGCAAACACCGGGGAGCTGTTTTTT. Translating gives CASSGQGGRANTGELFF. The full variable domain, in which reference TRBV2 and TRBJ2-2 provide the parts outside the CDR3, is EPEVTQTPSHQVTQMGQEVILRCVPISNHLYFYWYRQILGQKVEFLVSFYNNEISEKSEIFDDQFSVERPDGSNFTLKIRSTKLEDSAMYFCASSGQGGRANTGELFFGEGSRLTVL.

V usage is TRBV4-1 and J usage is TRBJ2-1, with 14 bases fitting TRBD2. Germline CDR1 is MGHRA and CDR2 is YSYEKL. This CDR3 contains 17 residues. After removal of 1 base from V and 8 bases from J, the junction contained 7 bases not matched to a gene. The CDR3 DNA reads TGCGCCAGCAGCCAAGGACTAGCGGGAGGGCCCCCTTATGAGCAGTTCTTC. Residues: CASSQGLAGGPPYEQFF.

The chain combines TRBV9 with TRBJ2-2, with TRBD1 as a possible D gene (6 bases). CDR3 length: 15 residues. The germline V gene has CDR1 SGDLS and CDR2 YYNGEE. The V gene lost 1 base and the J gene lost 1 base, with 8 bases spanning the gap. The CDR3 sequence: CASSVLGQNTGELFF. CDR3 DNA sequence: TGTGCCAGCAGCGTATTGGGACAGAACACCGGGGAGCTGTTTTTT.

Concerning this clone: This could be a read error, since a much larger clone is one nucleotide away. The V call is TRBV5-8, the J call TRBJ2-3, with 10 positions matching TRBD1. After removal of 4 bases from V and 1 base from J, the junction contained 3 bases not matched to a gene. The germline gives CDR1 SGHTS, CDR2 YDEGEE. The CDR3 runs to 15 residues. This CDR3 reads CASSGGTGGTDTQYF. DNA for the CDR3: TGTGCCAGCAGCGGCGGGACAGGGGGCACAGATACGCAGTATTTT.

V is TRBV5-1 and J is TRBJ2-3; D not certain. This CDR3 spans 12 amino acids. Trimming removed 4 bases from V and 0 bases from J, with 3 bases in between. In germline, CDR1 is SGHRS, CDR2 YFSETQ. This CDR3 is CASSPSTDTQYF. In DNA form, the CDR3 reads TGCGCCAGCAGCCCTAGCACAGATACGCAGTATTTT.

DNA of the CDR3: TGTGCCAGCAGCCAAACAGGAAGTGCCTACGAGCAGTACTTC. It codes for CASSQTGSAYEQYF. V usage is TRBV14 and J usage is TRBJ2-7, with D perhaps TRBD1 (5 bases). From germline, CDR1 is SGHDN and CDR2 FVKESK. The CDR3 is made up of 14 amino acids. Trimming cost V 2 bases and J 2 bases, with 10 bases left between them.

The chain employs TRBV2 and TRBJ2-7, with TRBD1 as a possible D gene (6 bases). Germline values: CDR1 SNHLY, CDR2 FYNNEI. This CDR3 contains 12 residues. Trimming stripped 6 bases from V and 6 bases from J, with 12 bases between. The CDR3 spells CASRDNRAEQYF. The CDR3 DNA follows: TGTGCCAGCAGGGATAACAGGGCCGAGCAGTACTTC.

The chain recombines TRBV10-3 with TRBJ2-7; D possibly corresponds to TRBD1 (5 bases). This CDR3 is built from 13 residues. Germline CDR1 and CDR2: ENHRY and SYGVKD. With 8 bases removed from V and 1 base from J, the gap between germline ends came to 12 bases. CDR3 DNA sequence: TGTGCCATCTCCCAGGACATTTCCTACGAGCAGTACTTC. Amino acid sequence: CAISQDISYEQYF.

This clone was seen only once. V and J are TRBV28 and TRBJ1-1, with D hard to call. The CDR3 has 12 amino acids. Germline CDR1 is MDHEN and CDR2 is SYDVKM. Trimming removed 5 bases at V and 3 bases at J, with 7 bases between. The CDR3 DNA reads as TGTGCCAGCAGTCCAGGATACACTGAAGCTTTCTTT. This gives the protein CASSPGYTEAFF.

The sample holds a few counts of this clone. The CDR3 coding sequence is TGTGCCAGCAGCTTTGGGCAGCCACTTGGGGAGCAGTACTTC. The encoded protein is CASSFGQPLGEQYF. The chain recombines TRBV11-3 with TRBJ2-7; D is unresolved. The CDR3 covers 14 residues. Germline V CDR1 and CDR2: SGHNT, YENEEA. Trimming cost V 3 bases and J 7 bases, with 16 bases left between them.

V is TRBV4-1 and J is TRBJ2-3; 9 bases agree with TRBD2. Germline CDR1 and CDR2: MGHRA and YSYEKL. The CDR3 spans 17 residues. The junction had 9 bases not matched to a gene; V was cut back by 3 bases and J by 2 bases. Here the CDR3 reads CASSQVGSGSDTDTQYF. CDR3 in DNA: TGCGCCAGCAGCCAGGTCGGTAGCGGGAGTGACACAGATACGCAGTATTTT.

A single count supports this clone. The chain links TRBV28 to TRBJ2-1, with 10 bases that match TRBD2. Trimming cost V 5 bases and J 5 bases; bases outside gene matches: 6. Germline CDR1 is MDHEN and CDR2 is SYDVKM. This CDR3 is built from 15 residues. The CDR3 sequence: CASSRTSGTHNEQFF. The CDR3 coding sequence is TGTGCCAGCAGTCGTACTAGCGGGACCCACAATGAGCAGTTCTTC.

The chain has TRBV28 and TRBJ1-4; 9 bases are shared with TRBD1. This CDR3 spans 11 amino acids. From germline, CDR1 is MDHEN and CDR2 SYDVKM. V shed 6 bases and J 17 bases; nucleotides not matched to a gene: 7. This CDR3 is CASRGQGQSFF. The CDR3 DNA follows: TGTGCCAGCAGGGGACAGGGACAAAGTTTTTTT.

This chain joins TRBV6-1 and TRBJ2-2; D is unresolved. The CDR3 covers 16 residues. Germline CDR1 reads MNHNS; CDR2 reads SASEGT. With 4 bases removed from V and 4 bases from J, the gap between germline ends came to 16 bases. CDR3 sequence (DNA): TGTGCCAGCAGTGTGGAGTTATACGCGAGCACCGGGGAGCTGTTTTTT. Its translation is CASSVELYASTGELFF.

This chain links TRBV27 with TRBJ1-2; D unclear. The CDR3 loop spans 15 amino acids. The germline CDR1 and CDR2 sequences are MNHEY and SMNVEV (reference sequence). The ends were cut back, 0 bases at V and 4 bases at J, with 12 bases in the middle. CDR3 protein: CASSLSLNRVYGYTF. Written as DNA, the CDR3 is TGTGCCAGCAGTTTATCATTAAACAGAGTCTATGGCTACACCTTC.

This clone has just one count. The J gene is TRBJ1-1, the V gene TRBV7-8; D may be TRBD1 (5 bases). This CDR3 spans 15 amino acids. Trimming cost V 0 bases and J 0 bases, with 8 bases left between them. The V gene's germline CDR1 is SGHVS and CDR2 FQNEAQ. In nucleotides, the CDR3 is TGTGCCAGCAGCTTAGCTGGGGGGTTGAACACTGAAGCTTTCTTT. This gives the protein CASSLAGGLNTEAFF.

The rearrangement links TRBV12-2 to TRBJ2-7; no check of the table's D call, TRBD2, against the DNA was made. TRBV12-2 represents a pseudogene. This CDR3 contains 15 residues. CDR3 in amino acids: CASRPQQGGVSEQYF. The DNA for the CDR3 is TGTGCAAGTCGCCCGCAGCAGGGAGGGGTGTCCGAGCAGTACTTC.

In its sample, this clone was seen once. For the CDR3, the DNA is TGCGCCAGCAGCTGGGGGGACGAACAGCAGTACTTC. It encodes CASSWGDEQQYF. The chain carries TRBV5-1 and TRBJ2-7; possibly TRBD2 for D (6 bases). The CDR3 is 12 amino acids. The V end was cut by 3 bases, the J end by 8 bases, with 12 bases between. The V gene's germline CDR1 is SGHRS and CDR2 YFSETQ.

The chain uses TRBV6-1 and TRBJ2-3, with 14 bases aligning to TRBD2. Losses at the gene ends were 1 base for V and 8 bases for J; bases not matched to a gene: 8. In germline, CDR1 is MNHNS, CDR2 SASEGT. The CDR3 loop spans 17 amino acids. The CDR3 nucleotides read TGTGCCAGCAGTGAAGTGCCCGGGACTAGCGGGAGTGCTACGCAGTATTTT. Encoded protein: CASSEVPGTSGSATQYF.